This T cell receptor beta chain was retrieved from a study of tumor-infiltrating lymphocytes in primary liver carcinoma. Study background: Subjects consisted of male and female patients aged 30 to 69 years. Yields of productive TCRbeta reads ranged from roughly 3.5 to 7.13 million per sample and were similar across tissue types.

The study, taken as a whole, reports: The study found tumor-adjacent and tumor-blood pairs overlapped less than tumor region pairs.

Turning to this clonotype: The antigen is undetermined.

cDNA specific to TCR beta was made from 500 ng of total RNA, with a constant-region primer employed for priming. Slightly modified ARM-PCR, run as three nested multiplex PCR rounds, produced the TCR beta libraries. Rounds one and two of PCR, each of roughly 11 cycles, were primed with TRBV1-TRBV30 forward primers and a C-beta reverse primer. TCRdb re-called the multiplex PCR reads through MiXCR, storing one row per CDR3 protein. The sample carries 80,000 to 100,000 distinct CDR3 sequences, around 68% recorded once. Bulk tissue was left unsorted, and RNA and DNA were co-extracted from 20-30 mg of it. Between the trimmed V and J ends, which lost 0 bases and 2 bases, there was a span of 12 bases. Germline CDR1 SGHRS, CDR2 YFSETQ. The CDR3 has 15 amino acids.

The sample consisted of tumor-adjacent normal liver tissue. The source is a man between 40 and 49 years old with primary liver carcinoma and hepatitis B virus infection. The chain is built from TRBV5-1 and TRBJ2-7; D is undetermined. CDR3 protein: CASSLGLKPTYEQYF. As DNA, the CDR3 is TGCGCCAGCAGCTTGGGACTCAAGCCCACCTACGAGCAGTACTTC.